The T cell receptor (beta chain) under discussion was sequenced for a study of shared clonotypes between healthy human individuals. This CDR3 contains 17 residues. Trimming removed 0 bases at V and 3 bases at J, with 16 bases between. Per the germline V gene, CDR1 is LGHNA and CDR2 is YSLEER. Generated by immunoSEQ multiplex PCR, the TCRdb table keeps only in-frame clones and is missing some. The sample includes some 2,500,000 clones, roughly 90% seen only once; the top ten take more than 0.35%. V usage is TRBV4-3 and J usage is TRBJ2-3; the D gene is possibly TRBD2 (6 bases). Source material: naive CD4+ T cells from PBMCs. The subset was: CD45RA+ positively selected. This TCR was recovered from a man between 18 and 29 years old in good health. Some clones in this sample may be carry-over from other donors' samples. CDR3 nucleotides: TGCGCCAGCAGCCAAGATCGGAACGGGGCGGGGACAGATACGCAGTATTTT. It codes for CASSQDRNGAGTDTQYF.